This is a list of T cell receptor beta chains from one sample in a study of regulatory and conventional T cells in RAG deficiency. The data were produced by immunoSEQ multiplex PCR, yet TCRdb's version contains in-frame clones alone and is incomplete. This sample has roughly 29,000 clones, with 90% to 95% found just once. The same data also went into a second study, on regulatory T cells.

Sequences were obtained from CD25- CD4+ T cells sorted from blood. These receptors were obtained from a human donor in good health. CDR3s include the opening cysteine and the closing phenylalanine or tryptophan. Fields, in order: clone size, D gene, J gene, V gene, CDR3 protein, CDR3 DNA. A D gene is named only where the DNA matches it firmly. Clone size is shown for a subset of rows, as once, few, many or a class of expanded clone.

abundance: .; d_gene: TRBD1; j_gene: TRBJ2-2; v_gene: TRBV29-1; CDR3aa: CSGQGGPGELFF; CDR3nt: TGCAGCGGACAGGGTGGACCCGGGGAGCTGTTTTTT
abundance: .; d_gene: .; j_gene: TRBJ1-1; v_gene: TRBV18; CDR3aa: CASSQTANTEAFF; CDR3nt: TGTGCCAGCTCACAGACAGCGAACACTGAAGCTTTCTTT
abundance: .; d_gene: .; j_gene: TRBJ2-3; v_gene: TRBV5-1; CDR3aa: CASSWGTSTDTQYF; CDR3nt: TGCGCCAGCAGCTGGGGGACATCCACAGATACGCAGTATTTT
abundance: .; d_gene: .; j_gene: TRBJ1-2; v_gene: TRBV7-9; CDR3aa: CASSLSRGYTF; CDR3nt: TGTGCCAGCAGCTTGTCGAGGGGCTACACCTTC
abundance: once; d_gene: TRBD1; j_gene: TRBJ1-1; v_gene: TRBV4-1; CDR3aa: CASSPGGRGMNTEAFF; CDR3nt: TGCGCCAGCAGCCCAGGGGGGAGAGGTATGAACACTGAAGCTTTCTTT
abundance: .; d_gene: .; j_gene: TRBJ1-5; v_gene: TRBV6-1; CDR3aa: CASTPGQFSNQPQHF; CDR3nt: TGTGCCAGCACCCCCGGACAGTTTAGCAATCAGCCCCAGCATTTT
abundance: .; d_gene: .; j_gene: TRBJ2-7; v_gene: TRBV28; CDR3aa: CASRTRGGGPPGPYEQYF; CDR3nt: TGTGCCAGCCGAACGAGGGGGGGCGGGCCACCCGGACCCTACGAGCAGTACTTC
abundance: .; d_gene: TRBD1; j_gene: TRBJ2-3; v_gene: TRBV4-2; CDR3aa: CASSPQGAATDTQYF; CDR3nt: TGTGCCAGCAGCCCGCAGGGGGCTGCCACAGATACGCAGTATTTT
abundance: .; d_gene: .; j_gene: TRBJ2-3; v_gene: TRBV11-2; CDR3aa: CASSLIGGEVDTQYF; CDR3nt: TGTGCCAGCAGCTTAATCGGAGGGGAGGTAGATACGCAGTATTTT
abundance: once; d_gene: .; j_gene: TRBJ2-3; v_gene: TRBV27; CDR3aa: CASSFRAGYSTDTQYF; CDR3nt: TGTGCCAGCAGTTTTAGGGCGGGGTATAGCACAGATACGCAGTATTTT
abundance: .; d_gene: .; j_gene: TRBJ1-1; v_gene: TRBV19; CDR3aa: CASSNGPEAFF; CDR3nt: TGTGCCAGTAGTAATGGGCCTGAAGCTTTCTTT
abundance: .; d_gene: .; j_gene: TRBJ1-2; v_gene: TRBV10-3; CDR3aa: CAITLGANYGYTF; CDR3nt: TGTGCCATCACCCTGGGGGCCAACTATGGCTACACCTTC
abundance: .; d_gene: .; j_gene: TRBJ1-2; v_gene: TRBV30; CDR3aa: CAWSGGHLYGYTF; CDR3nt: TGTGCCTGGAGTGGGGGACACCTCTATGGCTACACCTTC
abundance: .; d_gene: .; j_gene: TRBJ1-2; v_gene: TRBV2; CDR3aa: CASSESVPGFYGYTF; CDR3nt: TGTGCCAGCAGTGAGTCAGTCCCCGGGTTCTATGGCTACACCTTC